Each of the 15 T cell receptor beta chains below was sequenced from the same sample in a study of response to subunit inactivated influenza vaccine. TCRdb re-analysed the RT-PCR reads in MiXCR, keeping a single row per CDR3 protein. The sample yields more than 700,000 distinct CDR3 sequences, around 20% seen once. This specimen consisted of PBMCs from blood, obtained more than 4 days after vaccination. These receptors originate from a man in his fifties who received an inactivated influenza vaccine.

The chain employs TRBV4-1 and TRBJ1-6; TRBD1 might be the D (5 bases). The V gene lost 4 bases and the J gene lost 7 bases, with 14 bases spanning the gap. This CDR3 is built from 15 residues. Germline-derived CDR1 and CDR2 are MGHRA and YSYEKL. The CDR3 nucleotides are TGCGCCAGCAGCCCTGGGACCGCACTCAATTCACCCCTCCACTTT. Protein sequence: CASSPGTALNSPLHF.

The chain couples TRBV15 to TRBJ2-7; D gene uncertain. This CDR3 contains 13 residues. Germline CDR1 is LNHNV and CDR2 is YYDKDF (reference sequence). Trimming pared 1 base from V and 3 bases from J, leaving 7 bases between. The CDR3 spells CATSRAPFYEQYF. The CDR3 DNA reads TGTGCCACCAGCAGAGCCCCCTTCTACGAGCAGTACTTC.

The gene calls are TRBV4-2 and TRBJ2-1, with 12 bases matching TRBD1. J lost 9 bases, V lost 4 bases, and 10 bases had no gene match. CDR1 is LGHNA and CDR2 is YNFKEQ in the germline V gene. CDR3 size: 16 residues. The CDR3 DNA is TGTGCCAGCAGCCCCCGGCCGGGACAGGGGGCTGGTGAGCAGTTCTTC. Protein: CASSPRPGQGAGEQFF.

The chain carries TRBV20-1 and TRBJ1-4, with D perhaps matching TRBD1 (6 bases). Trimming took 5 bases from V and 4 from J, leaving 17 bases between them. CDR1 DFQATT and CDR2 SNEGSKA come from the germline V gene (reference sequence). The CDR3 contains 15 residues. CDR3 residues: CSASRGGSVNEKLFF. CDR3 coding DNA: TGCAGTGCTTCCAGAGGGGGTTCGGTTAATGAAAAACTGTTTTTT.

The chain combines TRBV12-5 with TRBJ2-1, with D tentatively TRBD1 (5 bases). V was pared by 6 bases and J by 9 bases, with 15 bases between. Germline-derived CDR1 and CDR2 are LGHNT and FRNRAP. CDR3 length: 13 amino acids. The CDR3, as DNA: TGTGCTAGTGGGCTTCACTGGGGCGGTGAGCAGTTCTTC. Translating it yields CASGLHWGGEQFF.

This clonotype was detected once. CDR3 DNA sequence: TGTGCCAGCAGTGAAGCAGTGGTGACAGGACAGTACTTC. Translation gives CASSEAVVTGQYF. This rearrangement joins TRBV2 to TRBJ2-7; D is possibly TRBD1 (6 bases). V was trimmed by 0 bases and J by 10 bases, leaving 13 bases between them. The CDR3 covers 13 residues. From germline, CDR1 is SNHLY and CDR2 FYNNEI.

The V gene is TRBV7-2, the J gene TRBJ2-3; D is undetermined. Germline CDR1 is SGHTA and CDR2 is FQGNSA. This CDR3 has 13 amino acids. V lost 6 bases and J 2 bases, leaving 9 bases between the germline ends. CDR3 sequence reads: CASSRAYTDTQYF. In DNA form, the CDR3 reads TGTGCCAGCAGTCGTGCGTACACAGATACGCAGTATTTT.

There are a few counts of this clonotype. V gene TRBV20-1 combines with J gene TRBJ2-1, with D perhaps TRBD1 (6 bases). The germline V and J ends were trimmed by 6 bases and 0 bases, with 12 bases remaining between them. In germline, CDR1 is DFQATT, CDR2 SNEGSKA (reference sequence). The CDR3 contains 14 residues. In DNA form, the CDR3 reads TGCAGTGCCCGGACAGAAAGCTCCTACAATGAGCAGTTCTTC. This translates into CSARTESSYNEQFF.

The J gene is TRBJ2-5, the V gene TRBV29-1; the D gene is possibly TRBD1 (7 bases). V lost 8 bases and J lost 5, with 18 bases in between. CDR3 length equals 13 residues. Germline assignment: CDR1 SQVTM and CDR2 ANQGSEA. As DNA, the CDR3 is TGCAGCCGCGGACAGGTCGCGGGGGAGACCCAGTACTTC. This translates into CSRGQVAGETQYF.

The CDR3: CASSKSFGTANQPQHF. CDR3 DNA sequence: TGTGCCAGCAGTAAATCATTTGGGACGGCTAATCAGCCCCAGCATTTT. This sequence joins TRBV6-1 and TRBJ1-5; the D gene is possibly TRBD1 (5 bases). Germline assignment: CDR1 MNHNS and CDR2 SASEGT. This CDR3 contains 16 residues. Trimming pared 5 bases from V and 4 bases from J, leaving 18 bases between.

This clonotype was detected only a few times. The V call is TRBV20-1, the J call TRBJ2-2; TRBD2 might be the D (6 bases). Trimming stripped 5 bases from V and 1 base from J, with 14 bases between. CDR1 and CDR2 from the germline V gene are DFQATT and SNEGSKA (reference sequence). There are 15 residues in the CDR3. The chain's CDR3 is CSAGRLGMNTGELFF. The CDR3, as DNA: TGCAGTGCTGGAAGACTAGGGATGAACACCGGGGAGCTGTTTTTT.

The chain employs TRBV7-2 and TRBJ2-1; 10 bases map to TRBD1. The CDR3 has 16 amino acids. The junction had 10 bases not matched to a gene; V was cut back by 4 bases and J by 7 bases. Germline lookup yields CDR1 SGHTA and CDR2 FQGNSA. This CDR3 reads CASSYHRDRGSNEQFF. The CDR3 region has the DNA TGTGCCAGCAGCTATCACCGGGACAGGGGATCAAATGAGCAGTTCTTC.

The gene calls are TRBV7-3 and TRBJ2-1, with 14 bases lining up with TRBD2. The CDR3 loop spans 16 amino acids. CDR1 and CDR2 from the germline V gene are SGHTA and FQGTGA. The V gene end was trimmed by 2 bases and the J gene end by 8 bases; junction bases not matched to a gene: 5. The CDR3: CASSLQGLAGVDEQFF. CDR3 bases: TGTGCCAGCAGCTTACAGGGACTAGCGGGAGTGGATGAGCAGTTCTTC.

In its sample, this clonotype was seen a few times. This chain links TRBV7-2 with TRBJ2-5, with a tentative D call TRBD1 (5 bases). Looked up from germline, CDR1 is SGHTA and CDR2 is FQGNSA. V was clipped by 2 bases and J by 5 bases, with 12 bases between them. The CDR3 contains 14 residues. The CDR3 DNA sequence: TGTGCCAGCAGCTTAATCAGGGTCGGGGAGACCCAGTACTTC. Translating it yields CASSLIRVGETQYF.

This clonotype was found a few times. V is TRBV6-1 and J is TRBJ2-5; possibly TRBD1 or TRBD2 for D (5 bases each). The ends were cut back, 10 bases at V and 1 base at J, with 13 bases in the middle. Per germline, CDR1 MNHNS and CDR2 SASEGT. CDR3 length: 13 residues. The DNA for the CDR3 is TGTGCCATCGGGACGGGACCCCAAGAGACCCAGTACTTC. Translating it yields CAIGTGPQETQYF.